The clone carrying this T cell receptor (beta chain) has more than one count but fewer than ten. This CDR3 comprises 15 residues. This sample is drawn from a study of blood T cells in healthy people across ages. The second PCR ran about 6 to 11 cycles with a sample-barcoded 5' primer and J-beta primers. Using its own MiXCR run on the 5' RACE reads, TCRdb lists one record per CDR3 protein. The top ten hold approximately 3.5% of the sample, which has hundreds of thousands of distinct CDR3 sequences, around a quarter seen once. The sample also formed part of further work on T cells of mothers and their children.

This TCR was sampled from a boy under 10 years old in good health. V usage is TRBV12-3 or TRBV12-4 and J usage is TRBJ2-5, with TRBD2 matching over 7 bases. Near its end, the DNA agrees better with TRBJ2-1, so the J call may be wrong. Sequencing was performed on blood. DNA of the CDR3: TGTGCCAGCAGTCAAGCGGGGTCCCGATACAATGAGCAGTTCTTC. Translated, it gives CASSQAGSRYNEQFF.